This TCR beta chain was recovered during a study of cytomegalovirus exposure and HLA in healthy donors. CDR1 and CDR2 from the germline V gene are GTSNPN and SVGIG (reference sequence). The CDR3 totals 13 residues. Trimming removed 3 bases at V and 7 bases at J, with 10 bases between. The PCR contained 60 Vbeta and 13 Jbeta primers. Sequencing was performed with immunoSEQ multiplex PCR; in TCRdb, only in-frame clones are kept and a portion is missing. Here the sample spans about 170,000 clones, 79% being singletons. This receptor was taken from a woman between 50 and 59 years old in good health and CMV-seronegative. What was sequenced was PBMCs. The V and J genes are TRBV30 and TRBJ1-6; D might be TRBD1 (5 bases). The CDR3 is CAWRGSGNSPLHF. CDR3 DNA sequence: TGTGCCTGGAGGGGGTCAGGGAATTCACCCCTCCACTTT.